The rows below give T cell receptor beta chains drawn from one sample of a study of cytomegalovirus exposure and HLA in healthy donors. The method was immunoSEQ multiplex PCR; TCRdb's version includes in-frame clones alone and lacks a portion of them. The repertoire has about 160,000 clones, roughly 80% of them found once; the top ten carry approximately 7%. The sample consisted of PBMCs. These receptors originate from a woman in her 30s in good health and CMV-seropositive. The CDR3 runs from the conserved cysteine through the conserved F or W. Each record gives: V gene, CDR3 protein.

TRBV10-3 CAISGGGAGANVLTF
TRBV10-3 CAISEYWGADEKLFF
TRBV2 CASSEGQINYGYTF
TRBV12-5 CASGLRGLRSYEQYF
TRBV9 CASSVVGDGTDTQYF
TRBV19 CASSRLQSTDTQYF
TRBV2 CASSRDREPPLHF
TRBV20-1 CSAPGGDEQYF
TRBV9 CASSADGDSTDTQYF
TRBV28 CASTGYRGLNGYTF
TRBV6-1 CASSNRDHNYGYTF
TRBV11-2 CASSPEGSYGYTF
TRBV19 CASTDRNQPQHF
TRBV28 CASSRAGGSYEQYF
TRBV7-9 CSSSPRQGSVANYGYTF
TRBV28 CASRPLGGGYGYTF
TRBV21-1 CASSPRTRQGRRLYGYTF
TRBV11-2 CASSLDRDRQYF
TRBV7-9 CASSLLALQETQYF
TRBV10-3 CAISEWRGGYNEQFF
TRBV2 CASIRGTVGSGANVLTF
TRBV9 CASSVGERSAEAFF
TRBV15 CATSSRIGGYEQYF
TRBV19 CASSIGTAGELFF
TRBV2 CASRGRTGVEETQYF
TRBV6-5 CATVGVAGATGELFF
TRBV30 CAQTSGKGDTQYF